This TCR beta chain was found in a study of blood T cells in healthy people across ages. Study-level results: Per-million-T-cell TCR beta diversity fell roughly linearly with age. TCR beta diversity correlated strongly with naive T cell percentage.

This clonotype showed up just a few times. Its antigen remains unknown. The CDR3 sequence is 12 residues long. Germline CDR1 and CDR2: KGHDR and SFDVKD. The individuals who served as donors were healthy Caucasians living in Russia, aged roughly 6 to 90. Extraction of total RNA produced a minimum of 5.5 micrograms from each sample. Combining a sample-barcoded 5' primer with a J-beta primer mix, a second PCR ran for roughly 6 to 12 cycles. TCRdb analysed the 5' RACE reads with MiXCR anew, one entry per CDR3 protein. The sample lists 1.5 million to 2 million distinct CDR3 sequences; roughly 30% were seen once.

The specimen was blood. This rearrangement joins TRBV24-1 to TRBJ2-1, with 7 bases lining up with TRBD2. The TCR originated in a woman in her 30s in good health. CDR3 DNA sequence: TGTGGCCGTCGTGCGGGGGTGACTCGGCAGTTCTTC. This sequence encodes CGRRAGVTRQFF.